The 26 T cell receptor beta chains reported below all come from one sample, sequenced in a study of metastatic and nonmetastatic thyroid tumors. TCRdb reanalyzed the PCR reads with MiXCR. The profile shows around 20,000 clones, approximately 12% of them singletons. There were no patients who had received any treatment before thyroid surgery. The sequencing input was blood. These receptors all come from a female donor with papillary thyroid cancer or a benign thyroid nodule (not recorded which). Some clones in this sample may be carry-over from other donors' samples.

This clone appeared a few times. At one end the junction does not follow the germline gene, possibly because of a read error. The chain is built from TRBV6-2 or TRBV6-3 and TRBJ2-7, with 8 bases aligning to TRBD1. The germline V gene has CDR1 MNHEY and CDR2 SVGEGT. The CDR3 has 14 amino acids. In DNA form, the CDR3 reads TGTGCCAGCATTTACAGGGGGATCGTTTACGAGCAGTACTTC. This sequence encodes CASIYRGIVYEQYF.

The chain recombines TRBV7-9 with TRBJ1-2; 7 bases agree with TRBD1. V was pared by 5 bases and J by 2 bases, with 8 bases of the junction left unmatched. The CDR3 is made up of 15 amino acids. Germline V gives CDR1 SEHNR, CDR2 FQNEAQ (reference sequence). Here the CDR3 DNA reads TGTGCCAGCAGCCCCTCCGGGACAGAAAACTATGGCTACACCTTC. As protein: CASSPSGTENYGYTF. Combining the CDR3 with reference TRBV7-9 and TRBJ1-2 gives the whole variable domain DTGVSQNPRHKITKRGQNVTFRCDPISEHNRLYWYRQTLGQGPEFLTYFQNEAQLEKSRLLSDRFSAERPKGSFSTLEIQRTEQGDSAMYLCASSPSGTENYGYTFGSGTRLTVV.

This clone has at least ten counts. CDR3 in amino acids: CASSLASGGVVFYNEQFF. CDR3 sequence (DNA): TGTGCCAGCAGCTTAGCTAGCGGGGGGGTAGTTTTCTACAATGAGCAGTTCTTC. The chain has TRBV7-8 and TRBJ2-1; 11 bases align to TRBD2. Germline assignment: CDR1 SGHVS and CDR2 FQNEAQ. With V trimmed by 0 bases and J by 3 bases, 7 bases remained unmatched. There are 18 residues in the CDR3.

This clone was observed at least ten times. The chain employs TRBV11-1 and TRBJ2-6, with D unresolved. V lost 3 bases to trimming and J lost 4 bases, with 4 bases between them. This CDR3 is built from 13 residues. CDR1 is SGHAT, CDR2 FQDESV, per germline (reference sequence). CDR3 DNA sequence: TGTGCCAGCAGCTTGCCCGGGGCCAACGTCCTGACTTTC. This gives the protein CASSLPGANVLTF.

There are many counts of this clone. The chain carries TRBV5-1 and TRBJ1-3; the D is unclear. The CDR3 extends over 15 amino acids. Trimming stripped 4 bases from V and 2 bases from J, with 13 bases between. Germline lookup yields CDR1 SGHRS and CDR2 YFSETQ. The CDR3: CASSADGDPGNTIYF. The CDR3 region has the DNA TGCGCCAGCAGCGCAGACGGTGACCCTGGAAACACCATATATTTT. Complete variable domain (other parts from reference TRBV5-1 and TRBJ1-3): KAGVTQTPRYLIKTRGQQVTLSCSPISGHRSVSWYQQTPGQGLQFLFEYFSETQRNKGNFPGRFSGRQFSNSRSEMNVSTLELGDSALYLCASSADGDPGNTIYFGEGSWLTVV.

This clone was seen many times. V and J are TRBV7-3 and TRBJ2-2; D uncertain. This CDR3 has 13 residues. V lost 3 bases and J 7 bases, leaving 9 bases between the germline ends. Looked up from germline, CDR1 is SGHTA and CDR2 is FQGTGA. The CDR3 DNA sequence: TGTGCCAGCAGCTTGGGTGTTAACGGGGAGCTGTTTTTT. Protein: CASSLGVNGELFF.

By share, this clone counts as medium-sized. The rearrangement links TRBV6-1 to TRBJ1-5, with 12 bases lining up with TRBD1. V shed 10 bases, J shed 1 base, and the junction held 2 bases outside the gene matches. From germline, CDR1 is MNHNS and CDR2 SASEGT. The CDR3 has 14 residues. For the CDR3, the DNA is TGTGCCACGGGACAGGGGGCAAGCAATCAGCCCCAGCATTTT. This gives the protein CATGQGASNQPQHF.

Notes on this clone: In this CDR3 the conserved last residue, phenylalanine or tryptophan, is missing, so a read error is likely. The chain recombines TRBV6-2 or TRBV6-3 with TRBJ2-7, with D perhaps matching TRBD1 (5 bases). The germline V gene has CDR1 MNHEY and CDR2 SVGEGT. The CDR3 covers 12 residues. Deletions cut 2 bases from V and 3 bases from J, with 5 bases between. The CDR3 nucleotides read TGTGCCAGCAGTTACCAGGGCTACGAGCAGTACATC. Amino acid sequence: CASSYQGYEQYI.

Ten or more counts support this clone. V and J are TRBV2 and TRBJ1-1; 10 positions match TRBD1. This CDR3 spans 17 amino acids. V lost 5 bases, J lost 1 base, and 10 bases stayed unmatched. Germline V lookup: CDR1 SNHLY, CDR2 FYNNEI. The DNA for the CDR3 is TGTGCCAGCAGTTTAGGGACAGGGGCGACTTGGAACACTGAAGCTTTCTTT. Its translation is CASSLGTGATWNTEAFF.

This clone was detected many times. The CDR3 DNA follows: TGTGCCAGCAGCGTAACCGGAAAACCACCCTACGAGCAGTACTTC. This codes for CASSVTGKPPYEQYF. The chain couples TRBV9 to TRBJ2-7; D unresolved. This CDR3 spans 15 amino acids. Germline V gene data show CDR1 as SGDLS and CDR2 as YYNGEE. Trimming left V 1 base short and J 2 bases short, with 13 bases between.

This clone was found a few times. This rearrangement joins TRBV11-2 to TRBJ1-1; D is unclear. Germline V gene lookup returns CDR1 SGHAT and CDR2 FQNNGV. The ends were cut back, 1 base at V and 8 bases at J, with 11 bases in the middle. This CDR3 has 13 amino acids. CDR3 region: CASSLAPGREAFF. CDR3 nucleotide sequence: TGTGCCAGCAGCTTAGCTCCCGGGCGGGAAGCTTTCTTT. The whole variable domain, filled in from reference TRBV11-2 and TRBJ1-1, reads EAGVAQSPRYKIIEKRQSVAFWCNPISGHATLYWYQQILGQGPKLLIQFQNNGVVDDSQLPKDRFSAERLKGVDSTLKIQPAKLEDSAVYLCASSLAPGREAFFGQGTRLTVV.

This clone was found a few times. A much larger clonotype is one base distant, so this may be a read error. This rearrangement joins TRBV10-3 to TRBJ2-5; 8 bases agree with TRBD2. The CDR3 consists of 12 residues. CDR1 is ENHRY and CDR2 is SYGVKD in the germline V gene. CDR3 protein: CATGDGGETRYF. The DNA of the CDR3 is TGTGCCACCGGAGACGGGGGGGAGACCCGGTACTTC.

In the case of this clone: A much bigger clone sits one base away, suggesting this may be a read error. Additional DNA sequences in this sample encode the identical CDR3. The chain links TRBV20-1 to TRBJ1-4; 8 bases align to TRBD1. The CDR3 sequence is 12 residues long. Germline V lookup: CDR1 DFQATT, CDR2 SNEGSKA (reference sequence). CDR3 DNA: TGCAGCGCACAGGGGGACAATGAAAAACTGTTTTTT. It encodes CSAQGDNEKLFF.

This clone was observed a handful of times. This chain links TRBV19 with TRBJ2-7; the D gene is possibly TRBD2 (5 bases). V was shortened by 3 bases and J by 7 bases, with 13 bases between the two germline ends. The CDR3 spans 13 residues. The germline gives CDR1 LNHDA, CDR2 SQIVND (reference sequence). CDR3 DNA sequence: TGTGCCAGTAGTATCAGAGCGGTTGTGGAGCAGTACTTC. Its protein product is CASSIRAVVEQYF.

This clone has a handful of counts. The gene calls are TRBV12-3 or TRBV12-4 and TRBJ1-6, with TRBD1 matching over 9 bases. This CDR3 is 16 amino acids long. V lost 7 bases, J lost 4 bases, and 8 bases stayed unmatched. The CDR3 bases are TGTGCCAGCATTCCAGACAGGGGGGGATATAATTCACCCCTCCACTTT. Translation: CASIPDRGGYNSPLHF.

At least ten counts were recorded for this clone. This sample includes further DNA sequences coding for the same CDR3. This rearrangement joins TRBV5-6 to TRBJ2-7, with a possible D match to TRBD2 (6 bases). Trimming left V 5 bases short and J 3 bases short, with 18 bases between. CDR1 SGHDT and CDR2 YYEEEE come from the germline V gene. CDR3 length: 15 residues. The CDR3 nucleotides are TGTGCCAGCAGTTTCGGAGGGGCTGAAAACTACGAGCAGTACTTC. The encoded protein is CASSFGGAENYEQYF.

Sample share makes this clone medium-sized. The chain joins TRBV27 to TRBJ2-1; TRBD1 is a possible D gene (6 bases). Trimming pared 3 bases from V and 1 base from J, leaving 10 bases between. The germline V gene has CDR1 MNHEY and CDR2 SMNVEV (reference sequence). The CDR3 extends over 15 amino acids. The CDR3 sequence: CASSFGQGSYNEQFF. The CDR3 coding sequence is TGTGCCAGCAGTTTTGGGCAGGGGTCCTACAATGAGCAGTTCTTC.

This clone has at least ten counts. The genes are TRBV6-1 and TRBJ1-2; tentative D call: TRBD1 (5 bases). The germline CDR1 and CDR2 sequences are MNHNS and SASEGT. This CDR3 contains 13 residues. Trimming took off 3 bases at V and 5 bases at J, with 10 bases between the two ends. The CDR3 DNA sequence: TGTGCCAGCAGTGACAGGGAGCGATATGGCTACACCTTC. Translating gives CASSDRERYGYTF.

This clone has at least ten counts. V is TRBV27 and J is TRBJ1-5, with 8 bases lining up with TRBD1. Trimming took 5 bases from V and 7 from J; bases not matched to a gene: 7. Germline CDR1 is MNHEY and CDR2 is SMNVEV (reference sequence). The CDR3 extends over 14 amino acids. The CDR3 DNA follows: TGTGCCAGCAGTCTCACGACAGGGGTGCAGCCCCAGCATTTT. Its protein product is CASSLTTGVQPQHF.

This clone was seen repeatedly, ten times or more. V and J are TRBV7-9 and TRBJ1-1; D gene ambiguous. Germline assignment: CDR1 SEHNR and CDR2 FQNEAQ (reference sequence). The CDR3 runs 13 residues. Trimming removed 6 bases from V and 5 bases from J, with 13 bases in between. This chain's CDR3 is CASRSLPRTEAFF. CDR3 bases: TGTGCCAGCAGGAGCCTCCCCAGAACTGAAGCTTTCTTT.

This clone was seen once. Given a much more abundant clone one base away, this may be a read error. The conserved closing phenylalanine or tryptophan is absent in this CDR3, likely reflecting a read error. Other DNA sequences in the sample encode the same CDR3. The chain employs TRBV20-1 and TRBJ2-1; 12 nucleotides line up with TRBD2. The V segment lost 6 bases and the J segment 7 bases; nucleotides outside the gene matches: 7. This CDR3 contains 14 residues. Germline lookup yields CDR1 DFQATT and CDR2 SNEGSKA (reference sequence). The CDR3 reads CSALAGGRGNEQFL. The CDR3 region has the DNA TGCAGTGCACTAGCGGGGGGCCGAGGTAATGAGCAGTTCCTC.

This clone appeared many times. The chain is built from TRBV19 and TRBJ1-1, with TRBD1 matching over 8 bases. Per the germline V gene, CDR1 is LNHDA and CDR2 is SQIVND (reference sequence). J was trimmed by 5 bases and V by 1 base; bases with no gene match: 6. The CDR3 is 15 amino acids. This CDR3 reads CASSIGAGGKTEAFF. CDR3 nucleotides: TGTGCCAGTAGTATAGGAGCAGGGGGCAAAACTGAAGCTTTCTTT.

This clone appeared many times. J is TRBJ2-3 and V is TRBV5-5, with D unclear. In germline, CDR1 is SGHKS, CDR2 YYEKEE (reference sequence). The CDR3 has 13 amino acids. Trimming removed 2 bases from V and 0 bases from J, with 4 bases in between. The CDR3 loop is CASSLVSTDTQYF. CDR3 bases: TGTGCCAGCAGCTTAGTTAGCACAGATACGCAGTATTTT.

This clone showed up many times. CDR3 in DNA: TGTGCCAGCAGCTTAGATCCGGGCAATCAGCCCCAGCATTTT. Its translation: CASSLDPGNQPQHF. The V gene is TRBV7-9, the J gene TRBJ1-5; no clear D gene. This CDR3 has 14 amino acids. Trimming removed 1 base from V and 2 bases from J, with 6 bases in between. Germline CDR1 is SEHNR and CDR2 is FQNEAQ (reference sequence).

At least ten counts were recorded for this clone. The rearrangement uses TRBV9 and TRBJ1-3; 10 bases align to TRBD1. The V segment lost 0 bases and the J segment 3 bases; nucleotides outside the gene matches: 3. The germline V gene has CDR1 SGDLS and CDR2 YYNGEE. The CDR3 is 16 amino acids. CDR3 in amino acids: CASSVGQGAGGNTIYF. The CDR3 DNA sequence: TGTGCCAGCAGCGTAGGACAGGGGGCGGGTGGAAACACCATATATTTT. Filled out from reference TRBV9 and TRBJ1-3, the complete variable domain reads DSGVTQTPKHLITATGQRVTLRCSPRSGDLSVYWYQQSLDQGLQFLIQYYNGEERAKGNILERFSAQQFPDLHSELNLSSLELGDSALYFCASSVGQGAGGNTIYFGEGSWLTVV.

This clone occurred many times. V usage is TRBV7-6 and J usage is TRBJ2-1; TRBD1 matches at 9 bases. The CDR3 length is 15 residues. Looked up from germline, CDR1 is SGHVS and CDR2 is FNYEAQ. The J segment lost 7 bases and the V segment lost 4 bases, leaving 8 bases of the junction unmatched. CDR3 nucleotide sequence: TGTGCCAGCAGCTCCGGGACAGGGCTTTTTAATGAGCAGTTCTTC. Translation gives CASSSGTGLFNEQFF.